Below, 27 T cell receptor beta chains from the same sample are listed, as sequenced in a study of T cell repertoires in cytomegalovirus infection. Each CDR3 protein gets one entry after TCRdb re-called the reads with MiXCR. This sample has about 890,000 distinct CDR3 sequences; approximately 31% occur once, and the top ten carry over 12%. These receptors have no identified antigens. The sample in question was cultured CD8+ T cells from PBMCs, obtained from culture after CMV antigen stimulation. The receptor source for this set is a human donor in good health (CMV status not recorded). Some clones in this sample may be carry-over from other donors' samples.

This chain uses TRBV7-3 with TRBJ1-1, with D unclear. The V end was cut by 2 bases, the J end by 3 bases, with 31 bases between. The V gene's germline CDR1 is SGHTA and CDR2 FQGTGA. This CDR3 spans 21 amino acids. The CDR3 loop reads CASSLGSGNYLPSLLDTEAFF. The CDR3 DNA reads TGTGCCAGCAGCTTAGGTAGCGGGAACTATTTACCAAGCCTTCTGGACACTGAAGCTTTCTTT. The full variable domain, completed using reference TRBV7-3 and TRBJ1-1, is GAGVSQTPSNKVTEKGKYVELRCDPISGHTALYWYRQSLGQGPEFLIYFQGTGAADDSGLPNDRFFAVRPEGSVSTLKIQRTERGDSAVYLCASSLGSGNYLPSLLDTEAFFGQGTRLTVV.

This clonotype occurred a few times. This chain links TRBV20-1 with TRBJ2-7, with a possible D match to TRBD1 (6 bases). The CDR3 extends over 15 amino acids. Germline V gene lookup returns CDR1 DFQATT and CDR2 SNEGSKA (reference sequence). V lost 2 bases and J lost 0, with 14 bases in between. DNA for the CDR3: TGCAGTGCTAGAACCCGGGACACCTACTCCTACGAGCAGTACTTC. It is translated as CSARTRDTYSYEQYF.

This chain connects TRBV5-6 to TRBJ2-7, with 7 bases identical to TRBD1. V lost 4 bases to trimming and J lost 3 bases; unmatched junction nucleotides: 13. The CDR3 sequence is 16 residues long. CDR1 and CDR2 from the germline V gene are SGHDT and YYEEEE. Written as DNA, the CDR3 is TGTGCCAGCAGCGGGGACCGGGACAGTTCATTCTACGAGCAGTACGTC. Translated: CASSGDRDSSFYEQYV.

This clonotype was observed at least ten times. The V gene is TRBV12-3 or TRBV12-4, the J gene TRBJ2-1, with TRBD1 identical over 10 bases. Trimming at V came to 3 bases and at J to 7 bases, leaving 3 bases not matched to a gene. The CDR3 consists of 14 residues. This CDR3 is CASSFGTGANEQFF. The CDR3 nucleotides are TGTGCCAGCAGTTTCGGGACAGGGGCAAATGAGCAGTTCTTC.

This clonotype has a count of ten or more. This chain connects TRBV7-6 to TRBJ2-1; D not resolved. The germline V and J ends were trimmed by 1 base and 7 bases, with 11 bases remaining between them. The CDR3 is 14 amino acids. Germline CDR1 reads SGHVS; CDR2 reads FNYEAQ. This CDR3 is CASSLGPAGNEQFF. CDR3 in DNA: TGTGCCAGCAGCTTAGGGCCCGCCGGGAATGAGCAGTTCTTC.

This chain links TRBV6-2 or TRBV6-3 with TRBJ2-2; D is perhaps TRBD1 or TRBD2 (5 bases each). CDR1 and CDR2 from the germline V gene are MNHEY and SVGEGT. The CDR3 is 13 residues long. Trimming shortened V by 5 bases and J by 5 bases, and 9 bases separated the two germline ends. CDR3 sequence (DNA): TGTGCCAGCAGTAGGGACGCAACCGGGGAGCTGTTTTTT. The encoded protein is CASSRDATGELFF.

V usage is TRBV9 and J usage is TRBJ2-1; D is undetermined. The CDR3 totals 12 residues. V lost 1 base and J lost 6, with 5 bases in between. The V gene's germline CDR1 is SGDLS and CDR2 YYNGEE. The CDR3 sequence is CASSVKLNEQFF. CDR3 coding DNA: TGTGCCAGCAGCGTAAAACTCAATGAGCAGTTCTTC.

This clonotype has a handful of counts. The chain combines TRBV4-1 with TRBJ2-3; TRBD1 matches at 8 bases. V trimming: 1 base; J trimming: 4 bases; junction bases outside the gene matches: 4. The germline V gene encodes CDR1 MGHRA and CDR2 YSYEKL. The CDR3 has 15 amino acids. In nucleotides, the CDR3 is TGCGCCAGCAGCCAAGTATGGACAGGGCCAGATACGCAGTATTTT. It encodes CASSQVWTGPDTQYF.

As to this clonotype: At one end, the junction sequence differs from germline, possibly due to a read error. V and J are TRBV7-3 and TRBJ1-1; D is perhaps TRBD1 (5 bases). CDR3 length equals 15 residues. Germline lookup yields CDR1 SGHTA and CDR2 FQGTGA. DNA for the CDR3: TGTGCCATCAGCCTAGGGACTGCCATGAACACTGAAGCTTTCTTT. Its translation is CAISLGTAMNTEAFF.

On this clonotype: A read error may account for a junction end that differs from germline. The chain recombines TRBV4-1 with TRBJ1-5; tentatively, D is TRBD1 (6 bases). The CDR3 totals 16 residues. In germline, CDR1 is MGHRA, CDR2 YSYEKL. CDR3 DNA sequence: TGCGCCAGCAGCCAAGACGGACAGAATAGCGATCAGCCCCAGCATTTT. The encoded protein is CASSQDGQNSDQPQHF.

This clonotype was counted between two and nine times. This chain links TRBV2 with TRBJ2-1, with 9 bases identical to TRBD2. V shed 2 bases and J 12 bases; nucleotides not matched to a gene: 8. The germline gives CDR1 SNHLY, CDR2 FYNNEI. CDR3 length: 14 residues. CDR3 protein: CASSEPGLALRQFF. CDR3 nucleotides: TGTGCCAGCAGTGAACCGGGACTAGCATTACGGCAGTTCTTC.

This clonotype was picked up a small number of times. The gene calls are TRBV4-3 and TRBJ1-5; maybe TRBD1 (5 bases). Trimming left V 0 bases short and J 6 bases short, with 15 bases between. The germline gives CDR1 LGHNA, CDR2 YSLEER. The CDR3 length is 16 residues. This CDR3 is CASSQDWDLGAQPQHF. Written as DNA, the CDR3 is TGCGCCAGCAGCCAAGATTGGGACCTTGGGGCTCAGCCCCAGCATTTT.

The V call is TRBV6-2 or TRBV6-3, the J call TRBJ1-5, with D hard to call. V was pared by 2 bases and J by 0 bases, with 8 bases between. This CDR3 is built from 15 residues. Germline CDR1 MNHEY, CDR2 SVGEGT. The CDR3 DNA reads as TGTGCCAGCAGTTACGCTCGGCATAGCAATCAGCCCCAGCATTTT. Its protein product is CASSYARHSNQPQHF.

The rearrangement joins TRBV28 to TRBJ1-1, with TRBD1 matching over 12 bases. The V and J ends lost 5 bases and 5 bases, in that order; junction bases with no gene match: 9. The CDR3 has 16 amino acids. Per germline, CDR1 MDHEN and CDR2 SYDVKM. CDR3 in DNA: TGTGCCAGCAGTCTTCGGGACAGGGGGCTGTATACTGAAGCTTTCTTT. This translates into CASSLRDRGLYTEAFF.

This clonotype was seen at least ten times. This chain links TRBV7-6 with TRBJ1-1, with D perhaps TRBD1 (6 bases). Germline V lookup: CDR1 SGHVS, CDR2 FNYEAQ. Trimming shortened V by 2 bases and J by 3 bases, and 16 bases separated the two germline ends. CDR3 size: 16 residues. The CDR3 nucleotides are TGTGCCAGCAGCTTAATAGAAGGACAGTTGGACACTGAAGCTTTCTTT. Its protein product is CASSLIEGQLDTEAFF.

The J gene is TRBJ1-4, the V gene TRBV10-1; tentative D call: TRBD1 (5 bases). The length of the CDR3 is 16 residues. Deletions cut 2 bases from V and 1 base from J, with 11 bases between. Per germline, CDR1 WNHNN and CDR2 SYGVQD (reference sequence). Written as DNA, the CDR3 is TGCGCCAGCAGTGAGGGGGGAGAGGAAACTAATGAAAAACTGTTTTTT. Translating gives CASSEGGEETNEKLFF.

The chain is built from TRBV4-1 and TRBJ2-1, with TRBD2 matching over 12 bases. Germline CDR1 is MGHRA and CDR2 is YSYEKL. CDR3 length: 17 amino acids. V trimming: 0 bases; J trimming: 3 bases; junction bases outside the gene matches: 3. This chain's CDR3 is CASSQDPSGGVYNEQFF. The CDR3 coding sequence is TGCGCCAGCAGCCAAGACCCTAGCGGGGGGGTCTACAATGAGCAGTTCTTC.

Only a few counts were recorded for this clonotype. The chain links TRBV6-6 to TRBJ2-5; TRBD2 matches at 7 bases. With 5 bases clipped from V and 5 bases from J, the junction kept 8 bases outside the gene matches. The CDR3 loop spans 14 amino acids. The germline gives CDR1 MNHNY, CDR2 SVGAGI (reference sequence). The CDR3 loop is CASSPGGTRETQYF. The CDR3 DNA sequence: TGTGCCAGCAGTCCCGGGGGGACTCGGGAGACCCAGTACTTC.

Points on this clonotype: A much larger clone lies one base from this, so it may be a read error. The gene calls are TRBV12-3 or TRBV12-4 and TRBJ2-4; D ambiguous. The CDR3 loop spans 15 amino acids. This chain's CDR3 is CANSSGSLAKNIQYF. Written as DNA, the CDR3 is TGTGCCAACAGTTCGGGCAGTCTAGCCAAAAACATTCAGTACTTC.

The chain is built from TRBV19 and TRBJ2-1; the D gene could be TRBD1 or TRBD2 (5 bases each). From germline, CDR1 is LNHDA and CDR2 SQIVND (reference sequence). The CDR3 consists of 15 residues. V lost 1 base and J lost 6, with 13 bases in between. CDR3 sequence (DNA): TGTGCCAGTAGTATAGGGGACGTCGGGGTCAATGAGCAGTTCTTC. Amino acid sequence: CASSIGDVGVNEQFF.

This clonotype was picked up a small number of times. The chain is built from TRBV6-2 or TRBV6-3 and TRBJ2-7, with TRBD2 as a possible D gene (6 bases). V shed 2 bases and J shed 7 bases, with 12 bases lying between them. The CDR3 is 13 residues long. CDR1 MNHEY and CDR2 SVGEGT come from the germline V gene. Written as DNA, the CDR3 is TGTGCCAGCAGTTACGGAGGGTTCCAAGAGCAGTACTTC. Protein sequence: CASSYGGFQEQYF.

V gene TRBV4-3 combines with J gene TRBJ2-1; the match to TRBD2 covers 12 bases. Unmatched junction bases numbered 4, after V lost 0 bases and J lost 4 bases. Germline-derived CDR1 and CDR2 are LGHNA and YSLEER. The CDR3 sequence is 17 residues long. This CDR3 is CASSQDLAGGLYNEQFF. For the CDR3, the DNA is TGCGCCAGCAGCCAAGACCTAGCGGGGGGGCTGTACAATGAGCAGTTCTTC.

Many counts were recorded for this clonotype. V and J are TRBV7-8 and TRBJ2-7, with 7 bases matching TRBD1. V lost 3 bases, J lost 3 bases, and 8 bases stayed unmatched. This CDR3 has 15 amino acids. Per the germline V gene, CDR1 is SGHVS and CDR2 is FQNEAQ. This chain's CDR3 is CASSFRPGGDYEQYF. CDR3 DNA: TGTGCCAGCAGCTTCCGGCCAGGGGGTGACTACGAGCAGTACTTC.

The rearrangement links TRBV2 to TRBJ2-3, with TRBD2 matching 12 bases. V dropped 2 bases and J dropped 3; count of bases not matched to a gene: 9. Germline V gives CDR1 SNHLY, CDR2 FYNNEI. The CDR3 is made up of 18 amino acids. The CDR3 DNA reads as TGTGCCAGCAGTGAAAGGGCTAGCGGGGGGGCGTTAACAGATACGCAGTATTTT. Amino acids: CASSERASGGALTDTQYF.

This clonotype was counted many times. The V gene is TRBV19, the J gene TRBJ2-1; 11 nucleotides agree with TRBD2. J was trimmed by 4 bases and V by 7 bases; bases with no gene match: 6. CDR1 is LNHDA, CDR2 SQIVND, per germline (reference sequence). CDR3 length: 15 residues. The CDR3 loop reads CASTPGLAAYNEQFF. The DNA for the CDR3 is TGTGCCAGTACCCCGGGACTAGCGGCATACAATGAGCAGTTCTTC.

The CDR3 spells CASSQEVGRGWTEAFF. The CDR3 bases are TGCGCCAGCAGCCAAGAAGTAGGCAGGGGGTGGACTGAAGCTTTCTTT. This chain links TRBV4-1 with TRBJ1-1, with 7 bases fitting TRBD1. The CDR3 has 16 residues. The V gene end was trimmed by 0 bases and the J gene end by 5 bases; junction bases not matched to a gene: 9. The germline V gene encodes CDR1 MGHRA and CDR2 YSYEKL.

Details on this clonotype: One end of the junction fails to match germline, which may point to a read error. V usage is TRBV7-9 and J usage is TRBJ1-5; 7 positions match TRBD1. Germline values: CDR1 SEHNR, CDR2 FQNEAQ (reference sequence). CDR3 length equals 14 residues. The chain's CDR3 is CANSTTGDNQPQHF. The CDR3 nucleotides read TGTGCCAACAGCACCACAGGGGACAATCAGCCCCAGCATTTT.